The 2 T cell receptor beta chains below were found in one sample sequenced in a study of human T cells and chemical hapten exposure (dated by TCRdb to the early 2020s). Libraries came from RACE. The instrument given in TCRdb is NextSeq 500. TCRdb redid the processing of the public reads, applying fastp at Q25 and MiXCR, and retained in-frame beta chains. Each entry merges the rows of one CDR3 protein and shows their most common DNA and genes. Recorded for this sample are tens of thousands of distinct CDR3 sequences; 10% of them occurred a single time. In total, the top ten clones hold around 6.8% of the sample. Read against the paper, the sample's time point label means: patch test 2, 6 weeks after DPC sensitization. This sample's treatment or condition label indicates: therapeutic diphenylcyclopropenone sensitization with weekly scalp DPC. The material was whole blood, obtained in connection with sensitization to the hapten diphenylcyclopropenone (DPC). Source of these receptors: a woman between 50 and 59 years old with alopecia areata. Some clones in this sample may be carry-over from other donors' samples.

The table lists this clonotype with a few counts. This chain uses TRBV10-2 with TRBJ2-1; no clear D. This CDR3 has 11 amino acids. Germline V CDR1 and CDR2: WSHSY, SAAADI. V was shortened by 11 bases and J by 4 bases, with 9 bases between the two germline ends. This CDR3 reads CAGPRYNEQFF. The CDR3 DNA reads as TGCGCCGGACCTAGGTACAATGAGCAGTTCTTC.

This clonotype was seen many times. V and J are TRBV12-3 or TRBV12-4 and TRBJ1-1; D is unresolved. The CDR3 spans 16 residues. V lost 6 bases and J lost 1, with 18 bases in between. CDR3 region: CASSPQRTPWNTEAFF. The CDR3 DNA reads as TGTGCCAGCAGCCCCCAGCGGACGCCATGGAACACTGAAGCTTTCTTT.